What follows describes a single T cell receptor beta chain. Its cognate antigen is unknown. The source of the sample is a study of CXCR3-negative and CXCR3-positive naive CD8 T cells. Study observations and caveats: Similar TRBV-TRBJ usage characterized naive CXCR3-negative and CXCR3-positive cells; memory cells differed. Hydrophobicity of TRB CDR3s was greater in CXCR3-positive naive cells than in CXCR3-negative naive cells.

Preparation of TRB cDNA libraries relied on 5' RACE carrying UMI labels. TCRdb processed the 5' RACE reads again and assigns one entry to each CDR3 protein, with no DNA. The sample holds tens of thousands of distinct CDR3 sequences. Every CD8+ T cell subset underwent triplicate sorting at about 300,000 cells apiece. This CDR3 spans 15 amino acids. Germline CDR1 and CDR2: DFQATT and SNEGSKA (reference sequence). The sample taken for sequencing was naive CXCR3+ CD8+ T cells from blood. Subset given: CD45RO-CCR7+CD27+CD95- naive CD8+ T cells expressing CXCR3 (TNR3+). The V and J genes are TRBV20-1 and TRBJ1-2; TCRdb lists TRBD1, though no DNA is available to test this call. The sequence was obtained from a human donor in good health. Some clones in this sample may be carry-over from other donors' samples. The CDR3 loop is CSARVWDRDVYGYTF.